The TCR beta chain described here comes from a study of T-cell memory formation after mild COVID-19. MiXCR, run by TCRdb on the 5' RACE reads, gives a single entry per CDR3 protein. The sample has about 440,000 distinct CDR3 sequences; approximately 20% are singletons. General study findings and limits: Shrinking CD4+ clones resided mostly in CM and EM, and CD8+ ones in EMRA.

This CDR3 spans 15 amino acids. The germline gives CDR1 SGHRS, CDR2 YFSETQ. Trimming took 0 bases from V and 3 from J, leaving 12 bases between them. In regard to this clonotype: The antigen is undetermined.

The chain recombines TRBV5-1 with TRBJ1-1; maybe TRBD1 (5 bases). The TCR comes from an adult woman who had mild COVID-19 (a few samples of this study predate the infection). Cell type and time point are not known. Sequencing was carried out using PBMCs or a T cell subset sorted from them (not recorded which). The CDR3 nucleotides are TGCGCCAGCAGCTTGGGGGCAGGGACGGACACTGAAGCTTTCTTT. Translating it yields CASSLGAGTDTEAFF.